A selection of T cell receptor beta chains follows, all from one sample in a study of shared clonotypes between healthy human individuals. Only in-frame clones appear in the TCRdb table, and some are missing; sequencing was by immunoSEQ multiplex PCR. The profile shows some 1 million clones, around 74% of them singletons. Sequenced: memory CD4+ T cells sorted from blood. The receptors originated from a man between 18 and 29 years old in good health. Both conserved end residues are trimmed from each CDR3. A D gene is named only where the DNA matches it firmly.

CDR3: ASKVTTGLGRSPLH
V: TRBV2
J: TRBJ1-6
D: -

CDR3: ASSQPQGDRSYGYT
V: TRBV5-6
J: TRBJ1-2
D: TRBD1

CDR3: ASSSRGAGLQETQY
V: TRBV7-9
J: TRBJ2-5
D: TRBD2

CDR3: ASSLAQRGREQY
V: TRBV5-1
J: TRBJ2-7
D: TRBD1

CDR3: ASSPAGRGEAGELF
V: TRBV5-4
J: TRBJ2-2
D: TRBD2

CDR3: ASSLGFTSRGLYNEQF
V: TRBV13
J: TRBJ2-1
D: -

CDR3: AISAATGELF
V: TRBV10-3
J: TRBJ2-2
D: -

CDR3: ASSEGPGGRLGLNTGELF
V: TRBV2
J: TRBJ2-2
D: -

CDR3: ASSLGQGASPLH
V: TRBV5-8
J: TRBJ1-6
D: TRBD1

CDR3: ASSPPGLAGANYEQY
V: TRBV18
J: TRBJ2-7
D: TRBD2

CDR3: ASSESGQQETQY
V: TRBV2
J: TRBJ2-5
D: -

CDR3: ASSLSSGLSYGYT
V: TRBV7-9
J: TRBJ1-2
D: -

CDR3: ASSIPGQVYGYT
V: TRBV19
J: TRBJ1-2
D: -

CDR3: ASSLSEGSQPQH
V: TRBV7-9
J: TRBJ1-5
D: -

CDR3: ASSTSGFAGELF
V: TRBV6-5
J: TRBJ2-2
D: -

CDR3: ASSLALGGPADEQY
V: TRBV5-1
J: TRBJ2-7
D: -

CDR3: ASSETGNSYEQY
V: TRBV6-5
J: TRBJ2-7
D: -

CDR3: ASSRTFTGPMETQY
V: TRBV4-1
J: TRBJ2-5
D: -

CDR3: ASSAGTGGRNTEAF
V: TRBV5-1
J: TRBJ1-1
D: TRBD1

CDR3: ASSLGLAGWETQY
V: TRBV7-2
J: TRBJ2-5
D: TRBD2

CDR3: ASSLDRGVRPQH
V: TRBV28
J: TRBJ1-5
D: TRBD1

CDR3: ASSPLQKRPKPGNTIY
V: TRBV18
J: TRBJ1-3
D: -

CDR3: ASSDTGGPYEQY
V: TRBV10-1
J: TRBJ2-7
D: TRBD2

CDR3: ASSGQLKSSYNSPLH
V: TRBV18
J: TRBJ1-6
D: -

CDR3: ASSPGGVYEQY
V: TRBV5-1
J: TRBJ2-7
D: TRBD2

CDR3: ASSIQAGSYEQY
V: TRBV19
J: TRBJ2-7
D: -

CDR3: ASSSRDSPYNEQF
V: TRBV6-5
J: TRBJ2-1
D: TRBD1

CDR3: ASSDGTDNSPLH
V: TRBV6-1
J: TRBJ1-6
D: TRBD1

CDR3: ASSRNINGGDTQY
V: TRBV7-6
J: TRBJ2-3
D: -

CDR3: AWSWGHSGNTIY
V: TRBV30
J: TRBJ1-3
D: -

CDR3: ASSSSGANVLT
V: TRBV19
J: TRBJ2-6
D: -

CDR3: ASSQAYGTDSNQPQH
V: TRBV4-3
J: TRBJ1-5
D: TRBD1

CDR3: ASSLAYRDEQY
V: TRBV7-2
J: TRBJ2-7
D: -

CDR3: ASSIGQGGNTGELF
V: TRBV19
J: TRBJ2-2
D: TRBD1

CDR3: ASSPDEGRHEQY
V: TRBV19
J: TRBJ2-7
D: -

CDR3: ASSQNPQGVPSYEQY
V: TRBV4-1
J: TRBJ2-7
D: -

CDR3: ASSQDSSVSYEQY
V: TRBV18
J: TRBJ2-7
D: -

CDR3: ASSLYPGRL
V: TRBV27
J: TRBJ1-6
D: -

CDR3: ASRRGGFYGYT
V: TRBV6-5
J: TRBJ1-2
D: -

CDR3: ASSLAGDRDTEAF
V: TRBV5-1
J: TRBJ1-1
D: TRBD1

CDR3: ASSSEPEAF
V: TRBV28
J: TRBJ1-1
D: -

CDR3: ASSLVGRGEKLF
V: TRBV7-8
J: TRBJ1-4
D: -

CDR3: ASRKSGSNQPQH
V: TRBV6-5
J: TRBJ1-5
D: -

CDR3: ASSPLPGGATDTQY
V: TRBV18
J: TRBJ2-3
D: TRBD2

CDR3: ASSYPGQGNYEQY
V: TRBV6-6
J: TRBJ2-7
D: TRBD1

CDR3: ASSIGTSGIREQY
V: TRBV5-4
J: TRBJ2-7
D: TRBD2

CDR3: ASSLAAGVTADTQY
V: TRBV7-2
J: TRBJ2-3
D: TRBD2

CDR3: ASSLGTASTDTQY
V: TRBV7-9
J: TRBJ2-3
D: TRBD1

CDR3: ASSLLAGRDEQF
V: TRBV7-2
J: TRBJ2-1
D: TRBD2

CDR3: ARDVDRGNNQPQH
V: TRBV5-1
J: TRBJ1-5
D: TRBD1

CDR3: ASSPPRTGDSNEQF
V: TRBV18
J: TRBJ2-1
D: TRBD1

CDR3: ASSLLSGRAGDEQF
V: TRBV18
J: TRBJ2-1
D: TRBD2

CDR3: SVESPGQGTEAF
V: TRBV29-1
J: TRBJ1-1
D: -